Presented here are 27 T cell receptor beta chains from one specimen sequenced in a study of T cells expressing NK-cell markers (dated by TCRdb to the early 2020s). Library prep was done by 5' RACE. Sequencer: Illumina HiSeq 2000. TCRdb reprocessed the reads, so every CDR3 protein sequence counts as one entry and DNA is not shown. The table held for this sample gives 200,000 to 300,000 distinct CDR3 sequences. 0.39% of the sample is taken by the ten largest. The sample comprised blood T cells: a sorted CD56 or NKG2C T cell subset, CD4+ or CD8+ T cells, or bulk PBMC T cells (not recorded which). The receptors come from a man aged 18 to 30 in good health. Donor details come from another sample of the same person, matched by shared clones.

The J gene is TRBJ2-2, the V gene TRBV3-1; TCRdb gives TRBD1 as the D gene, but with no DNA this cannot be confirmed. Germline lookup yields CDR1 LGHDT and CDR2 YNNKEL (reference sequence). This CDR3 has 13 residues. The CDR3 loop reads CASSWDINGELFF.

This rearrangement joins TRBV15 to TRBJ2-5; TCRdb selects TRBD1, and the lack of DNA leaves this call unchecked. The CDR3 covers 15 residues. In germline, CDR1 is LNHNV, CDR2 YYDKDF (reference sequence). The CDR3 loop is CATSNLRGSGETQYF. The entire variable domain, with the rest obtained from reference TRBV15 and TRBJ2-5, is as follows: DAMVIQNPRYQVTQFGKPVTLSCSQTLNHNVMYWYQQKSSQAPKLLFHYYDKDFNNEADTPDNFQSRRPNTSFCFLDIRSPGLGDTAMYLCATSNLRGSGETQYFGPGTRLLVL.

This chain joins TRBV6-5 and TRBJ1-2. CDR1 MNHEY and CDR2 SVGAGI come from the germline V gene. This CDR3 comprises 14 residues. CDR3 in amino acids: CASSYSGEGMGYTF.

The chain couples TRBV4-1 to TRBJ2-1; TCRdb calls TRBD2, which cannot be checked without DNA. The V gene's germline CDR1 is MGHRA and CDR2 YSYEKL. This CDR3 spans 14 amino acids. This chain's CDR3 is CASSRPTSDGEQFF.

This chain links TRBV11-2 with TRBJ2-1; without DNA, the TCRdb call of TRBD2 cannot be checked. This CDR3 comprises 15 residues. Germline V CDR1 and CDR2: SGHAT, FQNNGV. The CDR3 protein is CASSPREGGLNEQFF. Full variable domain (outside the CDR3, taken from reference TRBV11-2 and TRBJ2-1): EAGVAQSPRYKIIEKRQSVAFWCNPISGHATLYWYQQILGQGPKLLIQFQNNGVVDDSQLPKDRFSAERLKGVDSTLKIQPAKLEDSAVYLCASSPREGGLNEQFFGPGTRLTVL.

The chain has TRBV4-2 and TRBJ2-1; TCRdb's D call of TRBD2 is untestable without DNA. The CDR3 loop spans 17 amino acids. CDR1 is LGHNA and CDR2 is YNFKEQ in the germline V gene. The CDR3 reads CASSQSRQTSGIHEQFF.

The chain joins TRBV15 to TRBJ2-1. This CDR3 contains 14 residues. In germline, CDR1 is LNHNV, CDR2 YYDKDF (reference sequence). The CDR3 protein is CATSPQRVSNEQFF.

This chain connects TRBV18 to TRBJ1-6; TCRdb's D gene call, TRBD1, goes unchecked for lack of DNA. CDR3 length: 16 amino acids. The germline V gene encodes CDR1 KGHSH and CDR2 LQKENI. CDR3 sequence reads: CASSPSTVSNGSPLHF.

The chain uses TRBV11-2 and TRBJ2-3. The CDR3 loop spans 12 amino acids. Looked up from germline, CDR1 is SGHAT and CDR2 is FQNNGV. This CDR3 reads CASTTSTDTQYF. Filled out from reference TRBV11-2 and TRBJ2-3, the complete variable domain reads EAGVAQSPRYKIIEKRQSVAFWCNPISGHATLYWYQQILGQGPKLLIQFQNNGVVDDSQLPKDRFSAERLKGVDSTLKIQPAKLEDSAVYLCASTTSTDTQYFGPGTRLTVL.

The J gene is TRBJ2-1, the V gene TRBV5-4. The CDR3 runs to 13 residues. Per germline, CDR1 SGHNT and CDR2 YYREEE (reference sequence). CDR3 loop: CASSLGYVNEQFF.

The chain combines TRBV25-1 with TRBJ1-2. Germline assignment: CDR1 MGHDK and CDR2 SYGVNS. This CDR3 is built from 11 residues. The CDR3 loop is CASSRAGGYTF.

The gene calls are TRBV12-3 or TRBV12-4 and TRBJ2-5; TCRdb's assignment of TRBD2 cannot be checked, as there is no DNA. CDR3 length: 16 amino acids. This chain's CDR3 is CASIVGLAGYQETQYF.

The V call is TRBV19, the J call TRBJ2-7; the D gene TCRdb calls, TRBD1, cannot be checked with no DNA. CDR1 LNHDA and CDR2 SQIVND come from the germline V gene (reference sequence). The CDR3 spans 15 residues. CDR3 residues: CASSMSLGQVYEQYF.

The chain has TRBV13 and TRBJ1-2; TCRdb's D call of TRBD1 is untestable without DNA. The CDR3 runs to 13 residues. The germline V gene has CDR1 PRHDT and CDR2 FYEKMQ (reference sequence). Here the CDR3 reads CASSPRTGYGYTF.

The V gene is TRBV18, the J gene TRBJ1-5. The length of the CDR3 is 15 residues. The germline V gene has CDR1 KGHSH and CDR2 LQKENI. The chain's CDR3 is CASSPMTGSNQPQHF.

The chain couples TRBV20-1 to TRBJ2-3. Germline V gene data show CDR1 as DFQATT and CDR2 as SNEGSKA (reference sequence). CDR3 size: 14 residues. CDR3 sequence reads: CSARIFGSADTQYF.

This chain joins TRBV5-5 and TRBJ1-2; TCRdb selects TRBD1, and the lack of DNA leaves this call unchecked. The V gene's germline CDR1 is SGHKS and CDR2 YYEKEE (reference sequence). This CDR3 is built from 15 residues. The CDR3 loop is CASSLAGGSNYGYTF.

The rearrangement uses TRBV5-6 and TRBJ1-5. Germline-derived CDR1 and CDR2 are SGHDT and YYEEEE. This CDR3 is built from 16 residues. The CDR3 reads CASSLQVVEDNQPQHF. Drawing the rest from reference TRBV5-6 and TRBJ1-5, the complete variable domain is DAGVTQSPTHLIKTRGQQVTLRCSPKSGHDTVSWYQQALGQGPQFIFQYYEEEERQRGNFPDRFSGHQFPNYSSELNVNALLLGDSALYLCASSLQVVEDNQPQHFGDGTRLSIL.

The V and J genes are TRBV6-5 and TRBJ2-7; TCRdb outputs TRBD1, but without DNA this stays unchecked. Germline values: CDR1 MNHEY, CDR2 SVGAGI. The CDR3 length is 14 residues. CDR3 in amino acids: CASSYYGTDYEQYF.

The J gene is TRBJ2-1, the V gene TRBV30; TCRdb's D gene call, TRBD2, goes unchecked for lack of DNA. Germline lookup yields CDR1 GTSNPN and CDR2 SVGIG (reference sequence). This CDR3 comprises 16 residues. The CDR3 region is CAWSVQRTSGINEQFF.

This sequence joins TRBV7-2 and TRBJ2-5; the TCRdb D gene call, TRBD2, has no DNA to confirm it. The CDR3 has 15 residues. The germline V gene has CDR1 SGHTA and CDR2 FQGNSA. The CDR3 region is CASSRWTSGQETQYF.

The chain uses TRBV29-1 and TRBJ2-7; TCRdb selects TRBD2, and the lack of DNA leaves this call unchecked. CDR1 is SQVTM and CDR2 is ANQGSEA in the germline V gene. The CDR3 is made up of 14 amino acids. The CDR3 protein is CSVHGTSGAREQYF.

The chain combines TRBV29-1 with TRBJ1-5; TCRdb lists TRBD1, though no DNA is available to test this call. CDR3 size: 15 residues. From germline, CDR1 is SQVTM and CDR2 ANQGSEA. The CDR3 sequence is CSVAIGGDRNQPQHF.

This chain joins TRBV19 and TRBJ2-2; TCRdb indicates TRBD2, and absent DNA this call remains unverified. The germline gives CDR1 LNHDA, CDR2 SQIVND (reference sequence). This CDR3 spans 14 amino acids. CDR3 region: CASRVGQNTGELFF.

The rearrangement uses TRBV10-3 and TRBJ2-7; the D call from TCRdb, TRBD2, cannot be confirmed without DNA. Germline V gene lookup returns CDR1 ENHRY and CDR2 SYGVKD. The CDR3 is made up of 16 amino acids. CDR3 region: CAISPAGGELGYEQYF.

The V call is TRBV11-3, the J call TRBJ1-2; lacking DNA, the TRBD1 call made by TCRdb goes unchecked. The CDR3 runs to 17 residues. Germline V CDR1 and CDR2: SGHNT, YENEEA. CDR3 loop: CASSLSGVQGENYGYTF.

The chain recombines TRBV19 with TRBJ2-1; checking the TCRdb D call of TRBD1 is not possible without DNA. CDR3 size: 15 residues. Germline CDR1 reads LNHDA; CDR2 reads SQIVND (reference sequence). The CDR3 protein is CASSVPGSFNNEQFF.